This TCR beta chain was profiled in a study of chemoradiotherapy in HPV16-positive cancers. The V segment lost 6 bases and the J segment 6 bases; nucleotides outside the gene matches: 5. Germline CDR1 is SNHLY and CDR2 is FYNNEI. The CDR3 spans 13 residues. The protocol was immunoSEQ multiplex PCR, while the TCRdb copy is restricted to in-frame clones and leaves out a portion. The sample lists 15,000 to 20,000 clones; 79% were seen once. The chain recombines TRBV2 with TRBJ1-1; TRBD1 aligns across 9 bases. The source is a human donor with HPV-associated anogenital cancer. This material was acquired from a patient who underwent chemoradiotherapy. The CDR3 DNA is TGTGCCAGCAGACAGGGGGCCCCCCCTGAAGCTTTCTTT. Protein product: CASRQGAPPEAFF.